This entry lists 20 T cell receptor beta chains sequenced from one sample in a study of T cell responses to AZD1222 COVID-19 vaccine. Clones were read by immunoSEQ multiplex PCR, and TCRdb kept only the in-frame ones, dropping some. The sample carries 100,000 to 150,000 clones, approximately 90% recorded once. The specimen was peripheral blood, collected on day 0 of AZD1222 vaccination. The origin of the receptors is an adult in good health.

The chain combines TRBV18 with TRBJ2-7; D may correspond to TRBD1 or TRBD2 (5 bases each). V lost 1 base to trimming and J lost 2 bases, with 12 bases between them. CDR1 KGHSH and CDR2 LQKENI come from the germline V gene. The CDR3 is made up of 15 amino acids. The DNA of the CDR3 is TGTGCCAGCTCACCACTTAGGGACGCTACCTACGAGCAGTACTTC. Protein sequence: CASSPLRDATYEQYF.

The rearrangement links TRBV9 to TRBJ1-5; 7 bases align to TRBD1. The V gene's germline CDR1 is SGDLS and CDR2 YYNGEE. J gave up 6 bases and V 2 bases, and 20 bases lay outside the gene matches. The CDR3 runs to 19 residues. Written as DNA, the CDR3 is TGTGCCAGCAGCGTCCTAATCCCGAGACAGGGCCCAGATGGTCAGCCCCAGCATTTT. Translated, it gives CASSVLIPRQGPDGQPQHF.

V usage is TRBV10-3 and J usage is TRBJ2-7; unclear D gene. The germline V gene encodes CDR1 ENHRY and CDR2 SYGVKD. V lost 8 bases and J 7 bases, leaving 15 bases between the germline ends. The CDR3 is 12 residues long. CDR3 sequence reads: CAIGTRTGEQYF. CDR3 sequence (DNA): TGTGCCATCGGAACCCGAACGGGTGAGCAGTACTTC.

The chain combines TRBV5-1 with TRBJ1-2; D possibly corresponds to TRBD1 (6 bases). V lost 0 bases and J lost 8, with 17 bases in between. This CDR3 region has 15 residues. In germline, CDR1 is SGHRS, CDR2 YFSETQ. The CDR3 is CASSLVGDNVGGYTF. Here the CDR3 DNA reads TGCGCCAGCAGCTTGGTAGGGGACAATGTTGGCGGCTACACCTTC.

The CDR3 here is CASSPPIRRPCGYTF. The CDR3 nucleotides read TGTGCCAGCAGTCCCCCCATCCGACGCCCTTGTGGCTACACCTTC. The chain links TRBV6-4 to TRBJ1-2, with unresolved D. Germline V gene sequence: CDR1 MRHNA, CDR2 SNTAGT. The CDR3 is 15 residues long. Between the trimmed V and J ends, which lost 5 bases and 7 bases, there was a span of 20 bases.

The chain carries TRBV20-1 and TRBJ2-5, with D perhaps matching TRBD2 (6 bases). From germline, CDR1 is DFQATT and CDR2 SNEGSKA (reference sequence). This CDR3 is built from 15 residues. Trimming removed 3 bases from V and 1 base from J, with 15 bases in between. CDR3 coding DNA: TGCAGTGCTAGTCGGGACTCCTATACCCAAGAGACCCAGTACTTC. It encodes CSASRDSYTQETQYF.

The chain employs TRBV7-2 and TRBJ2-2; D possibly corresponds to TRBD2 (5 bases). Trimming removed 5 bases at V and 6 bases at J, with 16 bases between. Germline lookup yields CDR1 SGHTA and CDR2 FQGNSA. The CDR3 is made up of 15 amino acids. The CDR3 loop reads CASSQDPAGAGELFF. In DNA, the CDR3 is TGTGCCAGCAGCCAAGATCCGGCGGGCGCCGGGGAGCTGTTTTTT.

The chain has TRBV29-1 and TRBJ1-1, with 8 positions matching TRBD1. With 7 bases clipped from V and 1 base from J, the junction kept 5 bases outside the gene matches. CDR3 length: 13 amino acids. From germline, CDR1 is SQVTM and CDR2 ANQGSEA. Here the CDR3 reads CSGGDRTNTEAFF. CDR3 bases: TGCAGCGGGGGGGACAGGACGAACACTGAAGCTTTCTTT.

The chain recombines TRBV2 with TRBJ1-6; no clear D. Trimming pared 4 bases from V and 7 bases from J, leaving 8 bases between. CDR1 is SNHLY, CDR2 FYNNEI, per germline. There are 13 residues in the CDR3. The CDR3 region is CASSVEDNSPLHF. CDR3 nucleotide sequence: TGTGCCAGCAGTGTGGAAGACAATTCACCCCTCCACTTT.

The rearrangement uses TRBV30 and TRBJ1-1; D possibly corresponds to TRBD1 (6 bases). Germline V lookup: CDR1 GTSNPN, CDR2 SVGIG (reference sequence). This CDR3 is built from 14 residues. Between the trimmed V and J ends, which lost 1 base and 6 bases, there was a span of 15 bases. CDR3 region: CAWSEGHGGAEAFF. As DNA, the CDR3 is TGTGCCTGGAGTGAGGGACACGGGGGGGCTGAAGCTTTCTTT.

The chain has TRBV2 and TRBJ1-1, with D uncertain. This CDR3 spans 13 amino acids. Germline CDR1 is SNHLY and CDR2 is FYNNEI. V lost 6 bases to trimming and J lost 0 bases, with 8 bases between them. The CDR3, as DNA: TGTGCCAGCAGAACAGATATGAACACTGAAGCTTTCTTT. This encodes CASRTDMNTEAFF.

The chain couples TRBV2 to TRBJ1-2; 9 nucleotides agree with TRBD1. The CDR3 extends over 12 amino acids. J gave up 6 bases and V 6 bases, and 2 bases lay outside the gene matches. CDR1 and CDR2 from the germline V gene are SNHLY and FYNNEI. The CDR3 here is CASRRTGDGYTF. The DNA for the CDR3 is TGTGCCAGCAGGCGGACAGGGGATGGCTACACCTTC.

The CDR3 nucleotides are TGTGCCAGCAGCTTAGGCGGACCGGGTGGCAATGAGCAGTTCTTC. It yields the protein CASSLGGPGGNEQFF. The chain combines TRBV11-3 with TRBJ2-1; D is uncertain. This CDR3 has 15 residues. The V gene's germline CDR1 is SGHNT and CDR2 YENEEA. V dropped 1 base and J dropped 6 bases, with 13 bases sitting between them.

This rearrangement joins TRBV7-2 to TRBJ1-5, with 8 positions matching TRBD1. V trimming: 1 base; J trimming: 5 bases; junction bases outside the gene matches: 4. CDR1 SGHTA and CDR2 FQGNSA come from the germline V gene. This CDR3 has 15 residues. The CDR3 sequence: CASSLGTGSYQPQHF. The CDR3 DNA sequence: TGTGCCAGCAGCTTAGGGACAGGGTCTTATCAGCCCCAGCATTTT.

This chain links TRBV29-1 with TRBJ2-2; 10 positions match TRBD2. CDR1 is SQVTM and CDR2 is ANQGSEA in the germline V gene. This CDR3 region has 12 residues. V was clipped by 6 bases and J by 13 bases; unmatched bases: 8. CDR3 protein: CSVGLADRALFF. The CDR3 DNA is TGCAGCGTCGGACTAGCGGACAGAGCGCTGTTTTTT.

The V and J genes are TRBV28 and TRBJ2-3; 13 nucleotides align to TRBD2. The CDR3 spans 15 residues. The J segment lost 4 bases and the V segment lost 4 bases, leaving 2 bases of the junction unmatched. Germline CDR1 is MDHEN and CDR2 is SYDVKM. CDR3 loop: CASSWTSGSADTQYF. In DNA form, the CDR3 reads TGTGCCAGCAGTTGGACTAGCGGGAGTGCAGATACGCAGTATTTT.

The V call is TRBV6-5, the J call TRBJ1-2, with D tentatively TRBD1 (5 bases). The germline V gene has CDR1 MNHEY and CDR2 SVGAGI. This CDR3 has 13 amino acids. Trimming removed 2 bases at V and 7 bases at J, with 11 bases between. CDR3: CASSYVPGLGYTF. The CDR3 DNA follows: TGTGCCAGCAGTTACGTCCCAGGGCTTGGCTACACCTTC.

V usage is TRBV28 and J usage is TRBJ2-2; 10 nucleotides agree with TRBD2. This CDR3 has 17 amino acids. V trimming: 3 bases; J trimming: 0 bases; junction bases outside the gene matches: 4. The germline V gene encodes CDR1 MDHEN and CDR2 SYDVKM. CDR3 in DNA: TGTGCCAGCAGTTTGCTAGCGGGAGCCCCGAACACCGGGGAGCTGTTTTTT. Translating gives CASSLLAGAPNTGELFF.

The CDR3 is CASSDNVNTEAFF. CDR3 nucleotide sequence: TGTGCCAGCAGCGATAACGTGAACACTGAAGCTTTCTTT. J is TRBJ1-1 and V is TRBV5-8; D remains ambiguous. CDR3 length: 13 amino acids. V gave up 4 bases and J gave up 0 bases, with 7 bases separating them. Germline V gene data show CDR1 as SGHTS and CDR2 as YDEGEE.

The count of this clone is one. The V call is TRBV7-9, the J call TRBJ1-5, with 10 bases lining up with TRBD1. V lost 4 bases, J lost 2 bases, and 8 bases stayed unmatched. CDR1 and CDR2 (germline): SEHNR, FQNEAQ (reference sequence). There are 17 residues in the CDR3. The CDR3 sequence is CASSSGTGVVRNQPQHF. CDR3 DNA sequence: TGTGCCAGCAGCTCCGGGACAGGGGTGGTTCGCAATCAGCCCCAGCATTTT.